Here is one T cell receptor beta chain with its context. This CDR3 is 15 amino acids long. V shed 6 bases and J shed 0 bases, with 14 bases lying between them. Germline CDR1 reads MRHNA; CDR2 reads SNTAGT. The sample comes from a study of blood T cell repertoires in COVID-19. For the study at large: Sample material is recorded as cDNA or gDNA derived from T cells, B-cell-depleted T cells, or PBMCs.

Measured with immunoSEQ multiplex PCR; TCRdb has only the in-frame clones, and not every one. In the table there are around 300,000 clones, approximately 90% of which are singletons. The rearrangement joins TRBV6-4 to TRBJ1-2, with unresolved D. This receptor was identified in a woman aged 60 to 75 in a cohort exposed to, infected with or recovered from COVID-19 (not recorded which). Sequencing input: PBMCs or T cells enriched from blood (not recorded which). In DNA, the CDR3 is TGTGCCAGCAGGAGGGAAGGCACCTCTAACTATGGCTACACCTTC. The encoded protein is CASRREGTSNYGYTF.